This T cell receptor beta chain was sequenced for a study of shared clonotypes between healthy human individuals. This CDR3 spans 16 amino acids. In germline, CDR1 is SGHRS, CDR2 YFSETQ. The V and J ends lost 4 bases and 6 bases respectively, with 17 bases between them. This clone has a handful of counts. Using immunoSEQ multiplex PCR, the repertoire was profiled, and TCRdb retains in-frame clones only, with some absent. In the table there are nearly 1,000,000 clones, around 80% of which are singletons. The specimen was memory CD4+ T cells sorted from blood. Subset of the sample: CD45RA-negative fraction. This TCR was recovered from a man in his late teens or twenties in good health. The chain is built from TRBV5-1 and TRBJ1-6; no clear D gene. The DNA of the CDR3 is TGCGCCAGCAGCCCCACCCCGTTAGGCAGTAATTCACCCCTCCACTTT. As protein: CASSPTPLGSNSPLHF.